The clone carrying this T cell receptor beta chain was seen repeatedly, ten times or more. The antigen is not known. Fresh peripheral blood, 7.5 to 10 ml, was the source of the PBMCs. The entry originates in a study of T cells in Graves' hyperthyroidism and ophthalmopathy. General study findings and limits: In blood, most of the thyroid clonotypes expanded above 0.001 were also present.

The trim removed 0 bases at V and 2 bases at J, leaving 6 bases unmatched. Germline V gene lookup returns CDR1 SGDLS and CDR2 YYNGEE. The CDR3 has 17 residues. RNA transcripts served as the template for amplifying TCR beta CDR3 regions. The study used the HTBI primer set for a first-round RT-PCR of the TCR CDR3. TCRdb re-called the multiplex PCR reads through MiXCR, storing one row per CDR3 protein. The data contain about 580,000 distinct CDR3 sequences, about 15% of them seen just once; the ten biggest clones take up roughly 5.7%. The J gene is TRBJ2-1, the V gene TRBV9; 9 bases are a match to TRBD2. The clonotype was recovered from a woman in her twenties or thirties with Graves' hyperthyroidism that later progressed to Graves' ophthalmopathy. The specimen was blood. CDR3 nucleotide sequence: TGTGCCAGCAGCGTAGCGACTAGCGGTTTTGCCTACAATGAGCAGTTCTTC. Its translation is CASSVATSGFAYNEQFF.